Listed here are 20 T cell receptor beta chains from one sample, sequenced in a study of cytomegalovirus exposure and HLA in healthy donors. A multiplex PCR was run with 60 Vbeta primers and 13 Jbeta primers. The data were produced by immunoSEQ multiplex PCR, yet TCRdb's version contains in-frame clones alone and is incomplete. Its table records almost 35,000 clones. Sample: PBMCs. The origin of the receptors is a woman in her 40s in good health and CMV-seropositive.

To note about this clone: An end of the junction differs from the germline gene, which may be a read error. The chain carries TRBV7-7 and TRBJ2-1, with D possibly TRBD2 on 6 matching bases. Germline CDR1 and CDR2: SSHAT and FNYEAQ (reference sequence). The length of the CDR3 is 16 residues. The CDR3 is CASSLAGPGVGNEQFF. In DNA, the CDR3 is TGTGCTAGCAGCTTAGCTGGTCCGGGAGTCGGCAATGAGCAGTTCTTC.

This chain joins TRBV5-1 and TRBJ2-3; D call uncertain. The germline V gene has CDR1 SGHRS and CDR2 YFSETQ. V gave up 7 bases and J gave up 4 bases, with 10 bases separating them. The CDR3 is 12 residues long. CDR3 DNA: TGCGCCAGCCGACTTGCCGCAGATACGCAGTATTTT. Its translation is CASRLAADTQYF. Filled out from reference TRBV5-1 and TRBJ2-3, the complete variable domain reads KAGVTQTPRYLIKTRGQQVTLSCSPISGHRSVSWYQQTPGQGLQFLFEYFSETQRNKGNFPGRFSGRQFSNSRSEMNVSTLELGDSALYLCASRLAADTQYFGPGTRLTVL.

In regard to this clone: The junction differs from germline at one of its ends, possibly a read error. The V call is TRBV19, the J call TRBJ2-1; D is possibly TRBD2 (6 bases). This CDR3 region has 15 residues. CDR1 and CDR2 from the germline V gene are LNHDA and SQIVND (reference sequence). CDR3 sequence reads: CASSIAGLSDNEQFF. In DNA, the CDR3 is TGTGCCAGTAGTATCGCGGGACTCTCCGACAATGAGCAGTTCTTC.

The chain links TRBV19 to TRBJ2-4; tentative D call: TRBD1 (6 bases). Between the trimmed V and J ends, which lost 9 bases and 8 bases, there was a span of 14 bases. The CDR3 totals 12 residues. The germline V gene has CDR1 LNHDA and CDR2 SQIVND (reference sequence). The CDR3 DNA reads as TGTGCCAGCACTGACAGGCTGGACATTCAGTACTTC. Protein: CASTDRLDIQYF.

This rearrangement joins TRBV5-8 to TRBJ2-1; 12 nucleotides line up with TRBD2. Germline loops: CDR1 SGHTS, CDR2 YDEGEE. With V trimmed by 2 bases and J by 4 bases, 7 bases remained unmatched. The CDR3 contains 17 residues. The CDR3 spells CASSFPGTSGSYNEQFF. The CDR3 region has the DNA TGTGCCAGCAGCTTCCCCGGGACTAGCGGGTCTTACAATGAGCAGTTCTTC.

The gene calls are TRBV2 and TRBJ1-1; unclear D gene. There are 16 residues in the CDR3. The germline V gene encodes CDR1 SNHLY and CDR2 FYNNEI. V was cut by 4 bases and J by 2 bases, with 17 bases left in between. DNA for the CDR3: TGTGCCAGCAGTGGGGGAGTTAGGTCAATAAACACTGAAGCTTTCTTT. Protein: CASSGGVRSINTEAFF.

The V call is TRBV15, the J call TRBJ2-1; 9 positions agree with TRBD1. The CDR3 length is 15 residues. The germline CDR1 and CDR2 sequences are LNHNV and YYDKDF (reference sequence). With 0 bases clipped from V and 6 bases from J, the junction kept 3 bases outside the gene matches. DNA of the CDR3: TGTGCCACCAGCAGAGATAGACAGGGGGGCAATGAGCAGTTCTTC. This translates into CATSRDRQGGNEQFF.

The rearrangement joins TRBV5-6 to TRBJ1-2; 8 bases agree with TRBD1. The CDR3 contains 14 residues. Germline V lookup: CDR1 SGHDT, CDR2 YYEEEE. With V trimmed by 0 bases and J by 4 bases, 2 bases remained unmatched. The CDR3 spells CASSLGGTGYGYTF. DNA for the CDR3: TGTGCCAGCAGCTTGGGAGGGACAGGCTATGGCTACACCTTC.

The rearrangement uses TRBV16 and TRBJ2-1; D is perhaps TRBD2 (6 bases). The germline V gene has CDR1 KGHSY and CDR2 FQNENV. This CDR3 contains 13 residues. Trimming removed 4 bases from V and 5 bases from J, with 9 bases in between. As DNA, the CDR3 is TGTGCCAGCAGCCCCGGGAGAAACAATGAGCAGTTCTTC. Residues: CASSPGRNNEQFF.

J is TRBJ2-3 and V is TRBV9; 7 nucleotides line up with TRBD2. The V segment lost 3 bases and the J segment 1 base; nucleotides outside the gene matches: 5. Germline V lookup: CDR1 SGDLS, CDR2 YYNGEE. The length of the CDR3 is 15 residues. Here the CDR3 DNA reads TGTGCCAGCAGCGCCGGACTAGGGGGCACAGATACGCAGTATTTT. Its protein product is CASSAGLGGTDTQYF.

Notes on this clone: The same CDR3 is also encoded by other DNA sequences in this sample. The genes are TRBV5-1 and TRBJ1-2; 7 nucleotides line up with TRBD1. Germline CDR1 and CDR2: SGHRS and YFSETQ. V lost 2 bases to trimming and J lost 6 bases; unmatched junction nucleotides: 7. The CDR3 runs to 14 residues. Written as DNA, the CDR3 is TGCGCCAGCAGCTTAGGGGGCGAGGTAAATGGCTACACCTTC. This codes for CASSLGGEVNGYTF. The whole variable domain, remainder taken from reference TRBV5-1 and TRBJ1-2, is KAGVTQTPRYLIKTRGQQVTLSCSPISGHRSVSWYQQTPGQGLQFLFEYFSETQRNKGNFPGRFSGRQFSNSRSEMNVSTLELGDSALYLCASSLGGEVNGYTFGSGTRLTVV.

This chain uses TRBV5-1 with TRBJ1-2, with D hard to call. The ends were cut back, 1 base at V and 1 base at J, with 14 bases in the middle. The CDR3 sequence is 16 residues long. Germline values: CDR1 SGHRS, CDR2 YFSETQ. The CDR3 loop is CASSLNSVGVNYGYTF. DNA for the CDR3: TGCGCCAGCAGCTTGAACTCCGTCGGGGTTAACTATGGCTACACCTTC.

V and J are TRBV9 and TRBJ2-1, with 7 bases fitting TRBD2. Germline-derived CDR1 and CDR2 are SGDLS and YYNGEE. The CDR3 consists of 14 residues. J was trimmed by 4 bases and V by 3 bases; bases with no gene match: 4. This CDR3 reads CASSETSAYNEQFF. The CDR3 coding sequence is TGTGCCAGCAGCGAAACTAGCGCATACAATGAGCAGTTCTTC.

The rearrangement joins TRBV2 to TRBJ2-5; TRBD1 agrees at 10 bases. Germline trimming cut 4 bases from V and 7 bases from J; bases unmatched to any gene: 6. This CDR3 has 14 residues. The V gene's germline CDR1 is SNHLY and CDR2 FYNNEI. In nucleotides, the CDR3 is TGTGCCAGCAGTGCGGGACAGGGGATCGGGACCCAGTACTTC. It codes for CASSAGQGIGTQYF.

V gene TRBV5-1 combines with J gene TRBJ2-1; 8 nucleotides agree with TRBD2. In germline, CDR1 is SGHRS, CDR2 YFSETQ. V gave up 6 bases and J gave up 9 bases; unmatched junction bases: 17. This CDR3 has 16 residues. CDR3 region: CASTWGLGTSLPEQFF. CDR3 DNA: TGCGCCAGCACCTGGGGGCTGGGGACTAGTCTCCCTGAGCAGTTCTTC. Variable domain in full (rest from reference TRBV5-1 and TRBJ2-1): KAGVTQTPRYLIKTRGQQVTLSCSPISGHRSVSWYQQTPGQGLQFLFEYFSETQRNKGNFPGRFSGRQFSNSRSEMNVSTLELGDSALYLCASTWGLGTSLPEQFFGPGTRLTVL.

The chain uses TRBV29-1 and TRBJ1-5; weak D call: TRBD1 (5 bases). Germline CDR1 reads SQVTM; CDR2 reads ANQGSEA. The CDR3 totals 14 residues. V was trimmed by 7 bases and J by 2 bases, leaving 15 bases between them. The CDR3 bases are TGCAGCGCTGCGATTGGCAGGGGCAATCAGCCCCAGCATTTT. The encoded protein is CSAAIGRGNQPQHF.

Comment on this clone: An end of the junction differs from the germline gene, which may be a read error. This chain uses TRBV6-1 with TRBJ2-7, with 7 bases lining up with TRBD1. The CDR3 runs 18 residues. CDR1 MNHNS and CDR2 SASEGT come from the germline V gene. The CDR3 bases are TGTGCCAGCAGCGAAGCCCCCCCCACCGGGACAGTGGGGTACGAGCAGTACTTC. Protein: CASSEAPPTGTVGYEQYF.

CDR3: CASSFMSGRPHTGELFF. DNA for the CDR3: TGTGCCAGCAGTTTCATGTCCGGGAGGCCCCACACCGGGGAGCTGTTTTTT. The V gene is TRBV28, the J gene TRBJ2-2; the match to TRBD2 covers 7 bases. The CDR3 is 17 residues long. The germline V gene has CDR1 MDHEN and CDR2 SYDVKM. Trimming took 3 bases from V and 3 from J; bases not matched to a gene: 10. Using reference TRBV28 and TRBJ2-2 for the parts outside the CDR3, the full variable domain is DVKVTQSSRYLVKRTGEKVFLECVQDMDHENMFWYRQDPGLGLRLIYFSYDVKMKEKGDIPEGYSVSREKKERFSLILESASTNQTSMYLCASSFMSGRPHTGELFFGEGSRLTVL.

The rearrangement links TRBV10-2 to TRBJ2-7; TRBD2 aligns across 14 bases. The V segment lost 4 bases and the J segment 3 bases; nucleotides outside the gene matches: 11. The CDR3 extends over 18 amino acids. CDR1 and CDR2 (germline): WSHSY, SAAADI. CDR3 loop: CASSAPTSGGAMGYEQYF. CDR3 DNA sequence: TGCGCCAGCAGTGCCCCGACTAGCGGGGGGGCCATGGGCTACGAGCAGTACTTC.

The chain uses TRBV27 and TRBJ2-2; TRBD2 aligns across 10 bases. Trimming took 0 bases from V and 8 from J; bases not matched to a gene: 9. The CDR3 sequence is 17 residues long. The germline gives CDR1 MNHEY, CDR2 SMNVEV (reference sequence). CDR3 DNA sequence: TGTGCCAGCAGTTTATCGGTTACTAGCGGGACCCAGGGGGAGCTGTTTTTT. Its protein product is CASSLSVTSGTQGELFF.